These T cell receptor beta chains were read from a single sample in a study of T cell repertoires in cytomegalovirus infection. Antigens of these TCRs are unknown. MiXCR, run by TCRdb on the reads, gives a single entry per CDR3 protein. The table lists approximately 260,000 distinct CDR3 sequences, approximately 22% of them singletons. The sample was cultured PBMCs, taken from culture after CMV antigen stimulation. The receptors derive from a human donor in good health (CMV status not recorded). Some clones in this sample may be carry-over from other donors' samples. The CDR3 runs from the conserved cysteine through the conserved F or W. The D gene is left open where the match is weak. Expanded clones get a size class; other rows say once, few or many, or leave the size out.

d_gene	v_gene	j_gene	abundance	CDR3nt	CDR3aa
.	TRBV12-3/TRBV12-4	TRBJ1-2	many	TGTGCCAGCAGTACTCGACGGGACTCCTACACCTTC	CASSTRRDSYTF
TRBD2	TRBV4-2	TRBJ2-5	few	TGTGCCAGCAGCAAAGATCTGACTAGCGGACAGACCCAGTACTTC	CASSKDLTSGQTQYF
.	TRBV7-2	TRBJ2-4	few	TGTGCCAGCAGCTGGGATCGGGAAAACATTCAGTACTTC	CASSWDRENIQYF
.	TRBV6-1	TRBJ2-5	.	TGTGCCAGCACAACGGGGGCGAAAAAGACCCAGTACTTC	CASTTGAKKTQYF
.	TRBV7-2	TRBJ2-2	many	TGTGCCAGCAGCTTAGCGCACACCACCGGGGAGCTGTTTTTT	CASSLAHTTGELFF
TRBD2	TRBV19	TRBJ2-5	few	TGTGCCAGTAGTATTTATATAGCGGGAGCCCAAGAGACCCAGTACTTC	CASSIYIAGAQETQYF
TRBD2	TRBV20-1	TRBJ2-2	few	TGCAGTGCTAGACCCGAAGGGGCGGGAGACACCGGGGAGCTGTTTTTT	CSARPEGAGDTGELFF
.	TRBV19	TRBJ2-1	.	TGTGCCAGTAGTATTGGTATGAGCTCCTACAATGAGCAGTTCTTC	CASSIGMSSYNEQFF
TRBD2	TRBV5-1	TRBJ2-1	few	TGCGCCAGCAGCCCCGGACTAGCGGTTTCCTACAATGAGCAGTTCTTC	CASSPGLAVSYNEQFF
.	TRBV4-2	TRBJ2-1	many	TGTGCCAGCAGCCAAGATGTAAATGAGCAGTTCTTC	CASSQDVNEQFF
.	TRBV7-2	TRBJ2-7	.	TGTGCCAGCAGCTTAGACCCTAGTACCTCCTACGAGCAGTACTTC	CASSLDPSTSYEQYF
TRBD1	TRBV7-6	TRBJ2-1	many	TGTGCCAGCAGCTCTGAACCCGGGACAGGCGACAATGAGCAGTTCTTC	CASSSEPGTGDNEQFF
.	TRBV29-1	TRBJ2-3	.	TGCAGCGTTGTGGGAGGCCCAGATACGCAGTATTTT	CSVVGGPDTQYF